This T cell receptor beta chain was captured by sequencing in a study of immune heterogeneity within non-small cell lung tumors. Study-level points and caveats: With an R of roughly 0.31, local T-cell clonality correlated moderately but significantly with local tumor mutational burden. Comparison across individual patients showed largely distinct high-frequency T-cell receptor beta clonotypes.

TCR beta CDR3 was amplified by multiplex PCR using 32 V and 13 J primers. TCRdb re-analysed the multiplex PCR reads in MiXCR, keeping a single row per CDR3 protein. This repertoire shows more than 9,500 distinct CDR3 sequences, approximately 31% found once; its top ten account for around 11%. Bulk tumor genomic DNA, 550 to 650 ng per sample, was the template. During surgery, several far-apart biopsies were obtained from every primary tumor. Patients went through curative surgery, and their non-small cell lung cancer was untreated and newly diagnosed. This clonotype was seen at least ten times. Its target is unknown. Sequenced: lung tumor tissue. This receptor was identified in a man in his sixties with non-small cell lung cancer.

CDR3 region: CASSLVTGYSEAFF. The CDR3 DNA reads TGTGCCAGCAGTTTAGTAACAGGGTATAGTGAAGCTTTCTTT. The chain uses TRBV27 and TRBJ1-1; weak D call: TRBD1 (6 bases). From germline, CDR1 is MNHEY and CDR2 SMNVEV (reference sequence). The CDR3 contains 14 residues. V was pared by 2 bases and J by 7 bases, with 14 bases between.